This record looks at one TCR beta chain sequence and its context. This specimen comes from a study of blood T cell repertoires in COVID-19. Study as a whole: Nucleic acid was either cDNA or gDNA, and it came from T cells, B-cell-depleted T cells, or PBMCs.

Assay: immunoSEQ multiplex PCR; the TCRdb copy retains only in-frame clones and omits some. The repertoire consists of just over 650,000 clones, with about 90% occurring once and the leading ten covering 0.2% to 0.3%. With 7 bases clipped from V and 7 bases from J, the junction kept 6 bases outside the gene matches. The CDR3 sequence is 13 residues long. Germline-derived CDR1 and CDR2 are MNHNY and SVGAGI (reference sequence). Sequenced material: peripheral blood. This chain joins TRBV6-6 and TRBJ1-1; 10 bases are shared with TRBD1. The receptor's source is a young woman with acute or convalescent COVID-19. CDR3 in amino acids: CASTLRTGGEAFF. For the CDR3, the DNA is TGTGCCAGCACCCTACGGACAGGGGGTGAAGCTTTCTTT.